These 18 T cell receptor beta chains were all obtained from the same sample, sequenced in a study of naive and memory T cell subsets. Study outcomes and limitations: Possibly reflecting memory cells re-expressing CD45RA, a few larger clonotypes occurred in naive repertoires, especially CD8.

Both TRBC1 and TRBC2 were covered by a beta constant-region primer of two equimolar oligonucleotides. Nested alpha and beta constant-region primers with the SP2 primer drove four PCR rounds on ligated cDNA. Each CDR3 protein is one row after TCRdb ran MiXCR on the UMI-ligation and nested PCR reads. The table records tens of thousands of distinct CDR3 sequences, around 10% of them present only once. For these receptors, no antigen is known. Material: naive CD4+ T cells from blood. These receptors all stem from a human donor in good health.

The chain recombines TRBV20-1 with TRBJ2-7; 9 bases agree with TRBD1. CDR1 is DFQATT, CDR2 SNEGSKA, per germline (reference sequence). This CDR3 region has 16 residues. V shed 1 base, J shed 6 bases, and the junction held 13 bases outside the gene matches. The CDR3 DNA reads TGCAGTGCTAGAGTCTCCCGGGACAGGGTAGATCCCGAGCAGTACTTC. Translated, it gives CSARVSRDRVDPEQYF.

About this clonotype: A much more abundant neighbour one base away suggests this may be a read error. V usage is TRBV11-2 and J usage is TRBJ2-3, with D possibly matching TRBD1 (6 bases). This CDR3 has 18 amino acids. V lost 5 bases to trimming and J lost 6 bases, with 27 bases between them. Germline CDR1 and CDR2: SGHAT and FQNNGV. CDR3 sequence (DNA): TGTGCCAGCAGCCCTAGGGCCCCCGGGACAACCCGCTCGGATACGCAGTATTTT. Its protein product is CASSPRAPGTTRSDTQYF.

This sequence joins TRBV12-3 or TRBV12-4 and TRBJ1-3; 11 bases line up with TRBD1. The length of the CDR3 is 15 residues. Trimming at V came to 6 bases and at J to 3 bases, leaving 4 bases not matched to a gene. The CDR3 reads CASSRTGGDGNTIYF. The CDR3 DNA sequence: TGTGCCAGCAGCAGGACAGGGGGCGATGGAAACACCATATATTTT.

This clonotype was found once. The chain carries TRBV5-5 and TRBJ2-1, with TRBD1 matching over 8 bases. Trimming took 4 bases from V and 5 from J; bases not matched to a gene: 11. The CDR3 runs 16 residues. Germline-derived CDR1 and CDR2 are SGHKS and YYEKEE (reference sequence). CDR3 in amino acids: CASSLTWTGKDNEQFF. The CDR3 nucleotides read TGTGCCAGCAGCCTAACCTGGACAGGGAAAGACAATGAGCAGTTCTTC.

In this sample, this clonotype turned up a few times. J is TRBJ2-1 and V is TRBV12-5, with D possibly being TRBD1 (6 bases). The CDR3 consists of 15 residues. Germline V lookup: CDR1 LGHNT, CDR2 FRNRAP. Trimming cost V 6 bases and J 0 bases, with 12 bases left between them. In DNA, the CDR3 is TGTGCTAGTGGACCAGGGGTTAGCTCCTACAATGAGCAGTTCTTC. This gives the protein CASGPGVSSYNEQFF.

In this sample, this clonotype turned up a few times. The CDR3 sequence is CSGKPGQGNSHEQFF. The DNA of the CDR3 is TGCAGCGGGAAACCGGGACAGGGAAATTCCCATGAGCAGTTCTTC. The genes are TRBV29-1 and TRBJ2-1; 9 bases agree with TRBD1. This CDR3 region has 15 residues. Looked up from germline, CDR1 is SQVTM and CDR2 is ANQGSEA. The V and J ends lost 7 bases and 8 bases, in that order; junction bases with no gene match: 15.

V is TRBV20-1 and J is TRBJ2-1, with 14 nucleotides matching TRBD2. The J segment lost 7 bases and the V segment lost 4 bases, leaving 3 bases of the junction unmatched. This CDR3 is built from 14 residues. Germline-derived CDR1 and CDR2 are DFQATT and SNEGSKA (reference sequence). CDR3: CSATTSGRGNEQFF. In DNA, the CDR3 is TGCAGTGCTACGACTAGCGGGAGGGGTAATGAGCAGTTCTTC.

This clonotype was observed a handful of times. The rearrangement uses TRBV7-9 and TRBJ2-6; weak D call: TRBD2 (6 bases). This CDR3 region has 21 residues. The germline gives CDR1 SEHNR, CDR2 FQNEAQ (reference sequence). The V end lost 0 bases, the J end lost 0 bases, and 21 bases lay between the germline ends. In nucleotides, the CDR3 is TGTGCCAGCAGCTTAGCGAGGCCGGGACTGCCTCGATCCTCTGGGGCCAACGTCCTGACTTTC. It yields the protein CASSLARPGLPRSSGANVLTF.

This clonotype was picked up many times. The rearrangement uses TRBV4-3 and TRBJ1-2; D uncertain. Germline assignment: CDR1 LGHNA and CDR2 YSLEER. V lost 1 base, J lost 0 bases, and 3 bases lay in between. The CDR3 length is 13 residues. This CDR3 is CASSQGANYGYTF. CDR3 nucleotides: TGCGCCAGCAGCCAAGGAGCTAACTATGGCTACACCTTC.

This clonotype has at least ten counts. This chain connects TRBV7-2 to TRBJ2-3; D unresolved. Germline loops: CDR1 SGHTA, CDR2 FQGNSA. There are 16 residues in the CDR3. The ends were cut back, 2 bases at V and 5 bases at J, with 17 bases in the middle. CDR3 bases: TGTGCCAGCAGCTTAACGCGGACCGTGCCCGGAGATACGCAGTATTTT. It specifies CASSLTRTVPGDTQYF.

Ten or more counts support this clonotype. V is TRBV4-3 and J is TRBJ2-7; 7 bases match TRBD2. The CDR3 spans 16 residues. The germline gives CDR1 LGHNA, CDR2 YSLEER. Trimming took 0 bases from V and 7 from J; bases not matched to a gene: 12. The CDR3 reads CASSQDSRTSMGEQYF. For the CDR3, the DNA is TGCGCCAGCAGCCAAGATAGTCGGACTAGTATGGGAGAGCAGTACTTC.

This sequence joins TRBV29-1 and TRBJ2-5; 12 nucleotides match TRBD2. Germline V CDR1 and CDR2: SQVTM, ANQGSEA. Germline trimming cut 7 bases from V and 6 bases from J; bases unmatched to any gene: 9. The CDR3 has 14 amino acids. CDR3 protein: CSGSSGGAGKTQYF. For the CDR3, the DNA is TGCAGCGGATCTAGCGGGGGGGCCGGAAAGACCCAGTACTTC.

The V call is TRBV6-2 or TRBV6-3, the J call TRBJ2-1, with TRBD2 matching over 9 bases. V was clipped by 6 bases and J by 7 bases; unmatched bases: 7. The CDR3 runs 14 residues. Per germline, CDR1 MNHEY and CDR2 SVGEGT. The CDR3, as DNA: TGTGCCAGCAGACCTAGCGGGAAGGGGAATGAGCAGTTCTTC. Protein: CASRPSGKGNEQFF.

This rearrangement joins TRBV12-3 or TRBV12-4 to TRBJ1-1, with TRBD1 matching over 7 bases. This CDR3 has 14 amino acids. V shed 5 bases, J shed 4 bases, and the junction held 7 bases outside the gene matches. CDR3 sequence: CASSRSQGSTEAFF. DNA of the CDR3: TGTGCCAGCAGTCGATCACAGGGGTCCACTGAAGCTTTCTTT.

This clonotype was recorded at least ten times. The chain couples TRBV18 to TRBJ2-7; a weak D match, TRBD1 (7 bases). The germline V gene encodes CDR1 KGHSH and CDR2 LQKENI. Deletions cut 0 bases from V and 3 bases from J, with 21 bases between. CDR3 size: 18 residues. This CDR3 is CASSPPIPRGGQDYEQYF. DNA of the CDR3: TGTGCCAGCTCACCACCGATACCTCGGGGAGGACAGGACTACGAGCAGTACTTC.

This clonotype was seen a few times. V gene TRBV19 combines with J gene TRBJ1-2; 8 bases map to TRBD1. Unmatched junction bases numbered 7, after V lost 5 bases and J lost 2 bases. Germline loops: CDR1 LNHDA, CDR2 SQIVND (reference sequence). The CDR3 length is 15 residues. The CDR3 sequence: CASSGSRGPNYGYTF. DNA for the CDR3: TGTGCCAGTAGTGGGTCCAGGGGGCCGAACTATGGCTACACCTTC.

This clonotype was counted ten times or more. V gene TRBV23-1 combines with J gene TRBJ2-2; 8 bases are shared with TRBD1. TRBV23-1 falls under the ORF class, with uncertain function. This CDR3 has 16 amino acids. The junction had 9 bases not matched to a gene; V was cut back by 6 bases and J by 3 bases. The CDR3 reads CASSPIGQGHTGELFF. The CDR3 bases are TGCGCCAGCAGCCCGATAGGACAGGGCCACACCGGGGAGCTGTTTTTT.

The chain links TRBV7-2 to TRBJ2-1, with D possibly being TRBD2 (5 bases). The CDR3 sequence is 14 residues long. Germline loops: CDR1 SGHTA, CDR2 FQGNSA. The V and J ends lost 1 base and 7 bases respectively, with 11 bases between them. CDR3 sequence (DNA): TGTGCCAGCAGCTTAGTAGCGTTAGAAAATGAGCAGTTCTTC. Its translation: CASSLVALENEQFF.